This T cell receptor beta chain was captured in a study of T cell changes during pregnancy in multiple sclerosis. Libraries were prepared by immunoSEQ multiplex PCR; TCRdb keeps only in-frame clonotypes and omits some of them. The sample carries around 26,000 clones, roughly 90% recorded once. Germline CDR1 SGHTA, CDR2 FQGTGA. V shed 1 base and J shed 1 base, with 10 bases lying between them. The CDR3 extends over 16 amino acids. This material consisted of CD4+ T cells from peripheral blood mononuclear cells, taken in the first trimester of pregnancy. This TCR derives from a female donor in good health, enrolled as a control in a pregnancy study. The chain recombines TRBV7-3 with TRBJ2-2, with unresolved D. The CDR3 is CASSLNQLLNTGELFF. The CDR3 DNA is TGTGCCAGCAGCTTAAATCAACTGCTGAACACCGGGGAGCTGTTTTTT.